The 32 T cell receptor beta chains presented below share a single source sample, sequenced in a study of shared clonotypes between healthy human individuals. The repertoire was sequenced with immunoSEQ multiplex PCR; TCRdb's copy has only in-frame clones and lacks some. In the table there are roughly 2.5 million clones, over 85% of which are singletons. Sequenced: naive CD4+ T cells sorted from blood. Subset of the sample: CD45RA+ positively selected. The source is a man between 18 and 29 years old in good health.

This chain joins TRBV6-5 and TRBJ2-7; D remains unclear. Per germline, CDR1 MNHEY and CDR2 SVGAGI. Trimming removed 5 bases at V and 4 bases at J, with 18 bases between. This CDR3 is built from 15 residues. The CDR3 bases are TGTGCCAGCAGTGCCCCCCGAGACGGAAGATACGAGCAGTACTTC. Translating it yields CASSAPRDGRYEQYF.

V and J are TRBV6-5 and TRBJ1-4; 8 positions match TRBD1. After removal of 8 bases from V and 7 bases from J, the junction contained 6 bases not matched to a gene. Germline V gene data show CDR1 as MNHEY and CDR2 as SVGAGI. This CDR3 contains 13 residues. In DNA, the CDR3 is TGTGCCAGCGTAGACAGGGGTAGTGAAAAACTGTTTTTT. Amino acids: CASVDRGSEKLFF.

Remarks on this clone: The sample carries other DNA sequences with the same CDR3. The chain uses TRBV18 and TRBJ2-7; the D call may be TRBD1 or TRBD2 (5 bases each). Germline-derived CDR1 and CDR2 are KGHSH and LQKENI. V dropped 3 bases and J dropped 3 bases, with 6 bases sitting between them. The CDR3 contains 12 residues. CDR3 coding DNA: TGTGCCAGCTCACCTGGGGGCTACGAGCAGTACTTC. Protein: CASSPGGYEQYF.

V is TRBV18 and J is TRBJ1-5, with D uncertain. Deletions cut 6 bases from V and 0 bases from J, with 9 bases between. Germline CDR1 and CDR2: KGHSH and LQKENI. The CDR3 contains 14 residues. Written as DNA, the CDR3 is TGTGCCAGCTCGCAGAAGGATAGCAATCAGCCCCAGCATTTT. Amino acid sequence: CASSQKDSNQPQHF.

The chain uses TRBV6-1 and TRBJ1-6, with D uncertain. Between the trimmed V and J ends, which lost 2 bases and 7 bases, there was a span of 15 bases. Germline V lookup: CDR1 MNHNS, CDR2 SASEGT. The length of the CDR3 is 16 residues. CDR3 in amino acids: CASSETRVLGNSPLHF. The CDR3 DNA reads TGTGCCAGCAGTGAAACCCGGGTCCTGGGAAATTCACCCCTCCACTTT.

This clone was observed a single time. Other nucleotide sequences in the sample specify the same CDR3. The V call is TRBV29-1, the J call TRBJ2-7; D is possibly TRBD1 (5 bases). CDR1 and CDR2 from the germline V gene are SQVTM and ANQGSEA. V was cut by 6 bases and J by 7 bases, with 7 bases left in between. The CDR3 loop spans 9 amino acids. The chain's CDR3 is CSVRDEQYF. The CDR3 coding sequence is TGCAGCGTCAGGGATGAGCAGTACTTC.

The CDR3 loop is CASSVLRDFDNEQFF. DNA of the CDR3: TGTGCCAGCAGTGTCCTGCGGGATTTCGACAATGAGCAGTTCTTC. The J gene is TRBJ2-1, the V gene TRBV6-1, with D perhaps matching TRBD2 (6 bases). Germline V CDR1 and CDR2: MNHNS, SASEGT. The V gene lost 4 bases and the J gene lost 5 bases, with 15 bases spanning the gap. CDR3 length equals 15 residues.

V and J are TRBV6-5 and TRBJ1-2, with a possible D match to TRBD1 (6 bases). Germline V gene sequence: CDR1 MNHEY, CDR2 SVGAGI. This CDR3 is 13 amino acids long. V lost 5 bases, J lost 4 bases, and 11 bases lay in between. Here the CDR3 reads CASSPGVGYGYTF. CDR3 DNA sequence: TGTGCCAGCAGTCCAGGGGTAGGCTATGGCTACACCTTC.

V usage is TRBV7-9 and J usage is TRBJ1-6, with D perhaps TRBD1 (6 bases). The germline CDR1 and CDR2 sequences are SEHNR and FQNEAQ (reference sequence). V lost 5 bases, J lost 8 bases, and 16 bases lay in between. The CDR3 has 15 residues. This CDR3 reads CASSTGTVIYSPLHF. The DNA for the CDR3 is TGTGCCAGCAGCACAGGGACGGTGATCTATTCACCCCTCCACTTT. Based on the CDR3 plus reference TRBV7-9 and TRBJ1-6, the full variable domain is DTGVSQNPRHKITKRGQNVTFRCDPISEHNRLYWYRQTLGQGPEFLTYFQNEAQLEKSRLLSDRFSAERPKGSFSTLEIQRTEQGDSAMYLCASSTGTVIYSPLHFGNGTRLTVT.

The chain employs TRBV18 and TRBJ1-6; 8 nucleotides line up with TRBD1. The CDR3 length is 18 residues. With V trimmed by 3 bases and J by 10 bases, 17 bases remained unmatched. In germline, CDR1 is KGHSH, CDR2 LQKENI. DNA for the CDR3: TGTGCCAGCTCACCCTTCTTAATTTTGACAGGGGAATGGTCACCCCTCCACTTT. Translating it yields CASSPFLILTGEWSPLHF.

The chain combines TRBV30 with TRBJ1-2; TRBD1 agrees at 9 bases. The V gene end was trimmed by 1 base and the J gene end by 7 bases; junction bases not matched to a gene: 4. The CDR3 runs to 13 residues. The germline V gene encodes CDR1 GTSNPN and CDR2 SVGIG (reference sequence). Here the CDR3 DNA reads TGTGCCTGGAGTGGACAGGGGGTCCCTGGCTACACCTTC. It yields the protein CAWSGQGVPGYTF.

The CDR3 sequence: CASSKDRGRSGNQPQHF. The DNA of the CDR3 is TGTGCCAGTAGTAAGGACAGGGGGCGTTCTGGCAATCAGCCCCAGCATTTT. This rearrangement joins TRBV19 to TRBJ1-5; 11 bases agree with TRBD1. Germline V CDR1 and CDR2: LNHDA, SQIVND (reference sequence). The CDR3 has 17 residues. V dropped 4 bases and J dropped 2; count of bases not matched to a gene: 7. Based on the CDR3 plus reference TRBV19 and TRBJ1-5, the full variable domain is DGGITQSPKYLFRKEGQNVTLSCEQNLNHDAMYWYRQDPGQGLRLIYYSQIVNDFQKGDIAEGYSVSREKKESFPLTVTSAQKNPTAFYLCASSKDRGRSGNQPQHFGDGTRLSIL.

As to this clone: Additional DNA sequences in this sample encode the identical CDR3. The rearrangement links TRBV2 to TRBJ2-7; D gene ambiguous. V lost 7 bases and J 6 bases, leaving 10 bases between the germline ends. Germline V gene lookup returns CDR1 SNHLY and CDR2 FYNNEI. This CDR3 is built from 11 residues. The CDR3 reads CASKGGSEQYF. The DNA for the CDR3 is TGTGCCAGCAAGGGTGGAAGCGAGCAGTACTTC.

This chain connects TRBV5-3 to TRBJ1-1; D not certain. TRBV5-3 is reported as an ORF; its role is uncertain. With 8 bases removed from V and 1 base from J, the gap between germline ends came to 18 bases. The CDR3 length is 15 residues. CDR3 amino acids: CASPPRGESNTEAFF. DNA of the CDR3: TGTGCCAGCCCCCCCCGGGGAGAGTCGAACACTGAAGCTTTCTTT.

The chain has TRBV7-2 and TRBJ1-3, with a tentative D call TRBD1 (5 bases). Trimming left V 2 bases short and J 2 bases short, with 7 bases between. Germline values: CDR1 SGHTA, CDR2 FQGNSA. This CDR3 spans 14 amino acids. As DNA, the CDR3 is TGTGCCAGCAGCTTAAAAGGGGCTGGAAACACCATATATTTT. It is translated as CASSLKGAGNTIYF. The whole variable domain, remainder taken from reference TRBV7-2 and TRBJ1-3, is GAGVSQSPSNKVTEKGKDVELRCDPISGHTALYWYRQSLGQGLEFLIYFQGNSAPDKSGLPSDRFSAERTGGSVSTLTIQRTQQEDSAVYLCASSLKGAGNTIYFGEGSWLTVV.

The genes are TRBV7-2 and TRBJ2-7; 9 nucleotides agree with TRBD2. Trimming cost V 3 bases and J 7 bases; bases outside gene matches: 4. The CDR3 totals 13 residues. Per germline, CDR1 SGHTA and CDR2 FQGNSA. The CDR3 nucleotides read TGTGCCAGCAGCTTGACTAGCGGTCTGGAGCAGTACTTC. It yields the protein CASSLTSGLEQYF.

This clone appeared once. V and J are TRBV7-9 and TRBJ1-2; TRBD1 aligns across 9 bases. There are 15 residues in the CDR3. Losses at the gene ends were 4 bases for V and 4 bases for J; bases not matched to a gene: 7. Germline CDR1 reads SEHNR; CDR2 reads FQNEAQ (reference sequence). CDR3 region: CASSSQGAPTYGYTF. The CDR3 region has the DNA TGTGCCAGCAGCTCACAGGGGGCCCCTACCTATGGCTACACCTTC.

V is TRBV5-6 and J is TRBJ1-2; D is perhaps TRBD1 (5 bases). This CDR3 region has 13 residues. The V end lost 0 bases, the J end lost 5 bases, and 8 bases lay between the germline ends. Germline V lookup: CDR1 SGHDT, CDR2 YYEEEE. CDR3 bases: TGTGCCAGCAGCTTGGCCTCAGGGTATGGCTACACCTTC. Protein product: CASSLASGYGYTF.

CDR3 nucleotide sequence: TGTGCCACCAATACATGGGGACAGGGGGGGAACGAGCAGTACTTC. This encodes CATNTWGQGGNEQYF. This rearrangement joins TRBV7-9 to TRBJ2-7, with TRBD1 matching 11 bases. CDR3 length equals 15 residues. Trimming took 10 bases from V and 5 from J; bases not matched to a gene: 13. Germline CDR1 is SEHNR and CDR2 is FQNEAQ (reference sequence).

The chain joins TRBV5-4 to TRBJ2-5; D gene ambiguous. Per the germline V gene, CDR1 is SGHNT and CDR2 is YYREEE (reference sequence). The CDR3 spans 15 residues. V lost 0 bases and J 7 bases, leaving 16 bases between the germline ends. The CDR3 reads CASSLVTESWGTQYF. DNA of the CDR3: TGTGCCAGCAGCTTGGTTACGGAAAGCTGGGGGACCCAGTACTTC.

The chain has TRBV11-2 and TRBJ2-7; D gene unclear. Trimming stripped 0 bases from V and 1 base from J, with 10 bases between. The CDR3 is 15 residues long. CDR1 is SGHAT and CDR2 is FQNNGV in the germline V gene. This chain's CDR3 is CASSLEVGGSYEQYF. CDR3 bases: TGTGCCAGCAGCTTAGAAGTGGGTGGTTCCTACGAGCAGTACTTC.

J is TRBJ2-3 and V is TRBV12-5; maybe TRBD1 (5 bases). The CDR3 runs to 15 residues. In germline, CDR1 is LGHNT, CDR2 FRNRAP. V was pared by 2 bases and J by 7 bases, with 16 bases between. The CDR3 spells CASGLTLTDSYTQYF. The CDR3 nucleotides read TGTGCTAGTGGTTTGACCTTGACAGACTCTTATACGCAGTATTTT.

The CDR3 DNA is TGTGCCAGCAGTGGGGATCACTACGAGCAGTACTTC. Its protein product is CASSGDHYEQYF. The V call is TRBV2, the J call TRBJ2-7; D is undetermined. The germline V gene has CDR1 SNHLY and CDR2 FYNNEI. The CDR3 length is 12 residues. V gave up 4 bases and J gave up 3 bases, with 7 bases separating them.

This sequence joins TRBV5-6 and TRBJ2-3; D is possibly TRBD1 or TRBD2 (5 bases each). Germline-derived CDR1 and CDR2 are SGHDT and YYEEEE. V was clipped by 7 bases and J by 2 bases, with 14 bases between them. The CDR3 is 14 amino acids. The DNA for the CDR3 is TGTGCCAGCTCCCGGGACCTCTACACAGATACGCAGTATTTT. It codes for CASSRDLYTDTQYF.

This chain joins TRBV28 and TRBJ2-7, with TRBD1 matching 9 bases. CDR3 length: 16 residues. CDR1 is MDHEN, CDR2 SYDVKM, per germline. J gave up 6 bases and V 5 bases, and 14 bases lay outside the gene matches. CDR3 sequence reads: CASSLLLQGAQGEQYF. CDR3 nucleotide sequence: TGTGCCAGCAGTCTTCTTTTACAGGGGGCGCAAGGCGAGCAGTACTTC.

On this clone: The sample carries other DNA sequences with the same CDR3. The V call is TRBV10-3, the J call TRBJ1-4; perhaps TRBD1 as D (6 bases). Germline V gene sequence: CDR1 ENHRY, CDR2 SYGVKD. Trimming stripped 2 bases from V and 5 bases from J, with 6 bases between. The CDR3 has 13 residues. CDR3 loop: CAISEQGNEKLFF. The CDR3 region has the DNA TGTGCCATCAGTGAGCAGGGGAATGAAAAACTGTTTTTT.

The chain carries TRBV5-4 and TRBJ2-1; 9 positions agree with TRBD1. CDR3 size: 16 residues. From germline, CDR1 is SGHNT and CDR2 YYREEE (reference sequence). The ends lost 4 bases at V and 5 bases at J; junction bases unmatched: 10. The CDR3 here is CASSTRDRVIDNEQFF. The CDR3 nucleotides are TGTGCCAGCAGCACCCGGGACAGGGTGATAGACAATGAGCAGTTCTTC.

As concerns this clone: Different DNA sequences within this sample yield the same CDR3. Written as DNA, the CDR3 is TGTGCCAGTAGTACGACAGTCTCTGGAAACACCATATATTTT. Its protein product is CASSTTVSGNTIYF. The V and J genes are TRBV19 and TRBJ1-3; the D gene is possibly TRBD1 (5 bases). Germline V CDR1 and CDR2: LNHDA, SQIVND (reference sequence). The CDR3 runs 14 residues. Trimming took 4 bases from V and 0 from J, leaving 7 bases between them.

Details on this clone: The sample carries other DNA sequences with the same CDR3. The chain links TRBV18 to TRBJ2-5, with D perhaps matching TRBD2 (5 bases). Trimming cost V 8 bases and J 1 base, with 11 bases left between them. Germline V lookup: CDR1 KGHSH, CDR2 LQKENI. The CDR3 covers 13 residues. The CDR3 DNA follows: TGTGCCAGCACGACGGGGTTCCAAGAGACCCAGTACTTC. The encoded protein is CASTTGFQETQYF.

The chain recombines TRBV2 with TRBJ1-2; D remains unclear. V lost 3 bases and J 5 bases, leaving 10 bases between the germline ends. The germline gives CDR1 SNHLY, CDR2 FYNNEI. CDR3 size: 13 residues. The CDR3 reads CASSDPSEYGYTF. CDR3 bases: TGTGCCAGCAGTGATCCTTCCGAATATGGCTACACCTTC.

V usage is TRBV7-3 and J usage is TRBJ1-6, with D possibly matching TRBD1 (5 bases). Germline V gene data show CDR1 as SGHTA and CDR2 as FQGTGA. The CDR3 has 13 residues. The ends were cut back, 4 bases at V and 9 bases at J, with 10 bases in the middle. The CDR3 spells CASSSFRASPLHF. CDR3 nucleotide sequence: TGTGCCAGCAGCTCATTCAGGGCTTCACCCCTCCACTTT.

The genes are TRBV7-2 and TRBJ2-1; D is possibly TRBD2 (5 bases). Trimming left V 5 bases short and J 2 bases short, with 13 bases between. The CDR3 loop spans 15 amino acids. Germline CDR1 SGHTA, CDR2 FQGNSA. The CDR3 sequence is CASSPRLIAYNEQFF. In DNA form, the CDR3 reads TGTGCCAGCAGCCCCCGACTAATCGCCTACAATGAGCAGTTCTTC.